The T cell receptor beta chain under discussion was sequenced for a study of human T cells and chemical hapten exposure. Looking at the study overall: Patients, chiefly female, had alopecia areata, totalis or universalis.

This CDR3 spans 15 amino acids. The V end was cut by 10 bases, the J end by 3 bases, with 21 bases between. The germline CDR1 and CDR2 sequences are SGHTA and FQGTGA. Sample time point: patch test 2, 6 weeks after DPC sensitization. Treatment defined: therapeutic diphenylcyclopropenone sensitization with weekly scalp DPC. Total RNA was isolated from whole blood that had not been fractionated. TCRdb reprocessed the RACE reads with MiXCR, giving one entry per CDR3 protein. The sample includes about 42,000 distinct CDR3 sequences, 9.5% to 10% of them seen just once. This clonotype was counted at least ten times.

This specimen was whole blood, taken in connection with sensitization to the hapten diphenylcyclopropenone (DPC). This receptor was obtained from a woman aged 25 to 39 with alopecia areata. Some clones in this sample may be carry-over from other donors' samples. This chain links TRBV7-3 with TRBJ1-1; D remains ambiguous. The CDR3 here is CANNIQIRGDTEAFF. The CDR3 DNA follows: TGTGCCAACAATATCCAAATCAGAGGAGACACTGAAGCTTTCTTT.